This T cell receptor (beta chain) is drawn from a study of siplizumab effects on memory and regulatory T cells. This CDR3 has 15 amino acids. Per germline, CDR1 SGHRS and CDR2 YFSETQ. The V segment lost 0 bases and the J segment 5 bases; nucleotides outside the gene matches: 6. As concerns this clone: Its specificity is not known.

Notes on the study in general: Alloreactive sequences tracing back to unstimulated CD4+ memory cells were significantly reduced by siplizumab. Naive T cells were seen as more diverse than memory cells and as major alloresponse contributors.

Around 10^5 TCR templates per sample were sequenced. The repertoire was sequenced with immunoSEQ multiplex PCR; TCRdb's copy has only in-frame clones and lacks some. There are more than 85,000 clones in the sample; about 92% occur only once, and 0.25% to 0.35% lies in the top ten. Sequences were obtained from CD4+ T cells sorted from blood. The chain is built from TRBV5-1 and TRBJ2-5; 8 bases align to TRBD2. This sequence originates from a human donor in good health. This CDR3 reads CASSLDGRAGETQYF. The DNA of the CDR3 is TGCGCCAGCAGCTTGGACGGGAGGGCCGGGGAGACCCAGTACTTC.